This T cell receptor beta chain was documented in a study of T cell responses to AZD1222 COVID-19 vaccine. Findings and limits, study-wide: Compared with day 0, the breadth and depth of the Spike-specific TCR repertoire rose significantly after two doses of AZD1222.

The data were produced by immunoSEQ multiplex PCR, yet TCRdb's version contains in-frame clones alone and is incomplete. The repertoire includes some 150,000 clones, under 95% of them detected once, and under 5.5% sits in the top ten. The CDR3 loop spans 15 amino acids. Germline V lookup: CDR1 SGHRS, CDR2 YFSETQ. V was pared by 0 bases and J by 4 bases, with 11 bases between. The count of this clone is one. Its antigen remains unidentified. The rearrangement joins TRBV5-1 to TRBJ1-3; D is uncertain. Sample: peripheral blood, taken on day 0 of AZD1222 vaccination. The TCR was taken from an adult in good health. The CDR3 DNA reads as TGCGCCAGCAGCTTGGACGGAGGCTTAGGAAACACCATATATTTT. It yields the protein CASSLDGGLGNTIYF.